These 9 T cell receptor beta chains were sequenced from one sample in a study of human T cells and chemical hapten exposure. Time point given: pre-sensitization, week 0. The treatment here: therapeutic diphenylcyclopropenone sensitization with weekly scalp DPC. TCRdb analysed the RACE reads with MiXCR anew, one entry per CDR3 protein. The data contain 250,000 to 300,000 distinct CDR3 sequences, almost 8% of them singletons. The starting material was whole blood, obtained in connection with sensitization to the hapten diphenylcyclopropenone (DPC). The source of these receptors is a man aged 18-30 years with alopecia areata. Some clones in this sample may be carry-over from other donors' samples.

This chain connects TRBV7-9 to TRBJ1-1; TRBD1 aligns across 10 bases. The CDR3 has 16 amino acids. Germline V gene lookup returns CDR1 SEHNR and CDR2 FQNEAQ (reference sequence). J lost 4 bases, V lost 5 bases, and 10 bases had no gene match. For the CDR3, the DNA is TGTGCCAGCAGCAAATTTATGACAGGGGGCGGCACTGAAGCTTTCTTT. Protein product: CASSKFMTGGGTEAFF.

This clonotype was seen many times. The chain couples TRBV7-9 to TRBJ2-7; TRBD1 matches at 7 bases. Trimming took 5 bases from V and 3 from J; bases not matched to a gene: 10. This CDR3 region has 15 residues. From germline, CDR1 is SEHNR and CDR2 FQNEAQ (reference sequence). CDR3 DNA: TGTGCCAGCAGCGTCCGGGACAGTGACCTCTACGAGCAGTACTTC. Translating it yields CASSVRDSDLYEQYF.

This clonotype has only a few counts. The chain combines TRBV6-4 with TRBJ2-3, with 8 nucleotides matching TRBD2. With V trimmed by 2 bases and J by 2 bases, 3 bases remained unmatched. The germline CDR1 and CDR2 sequences are MRHNA and SNTAGT. The CDR3 totals 15 residues. CDR3 loop: CASSDVAGTTDTQYF. CDR3 nucleotides: TGTGCCAGCAGTGACGTAGCGGGGACCACAGATACGCAGTATTTT.

The V and J genes are TRBV11-2 and TRBJ2-3; a possible D gene is TRBD1 (5 bases). From germline, CDR1 is SGHAT and CDR2 FQNNGV. This CDR3 spans 12 amino acids. Between the trimmed V and J ends, which lost 1 base and 14 bases, there was a span of 13 bases. The CDR3 region is CASSLAGQRGYF. In DNA form, the CDR3 reads TGTGCCAGCAGCTTAGCAGGGCAAAGAGGGTATTTT.

The chain links TRBV4-1 to TRBJ2-7; 7 positions match TRBD1. V was pared by 3 bases and J by 6 bases, with 8 bases of the junction left unmatched. This CDR3 is 14 amino acids long. Germline V gives CDR1 MGHRA, CDR2 YSYEKL. Here the CDR3 reads CASSHNDRVGEQYF. As DNA, the CDR3 is TGCGCCAGCAGCCATAATGACAGGGTGGGCGAGCAGTACTTC.

This clonotype was seen more than once but under ten times. V usage is TRBV5-4 and J usage is TRBJ1-1; TRBD1 matches 7 bases. Trimming took 5 bases from V and 4 from J; bases not matched to a gene: 11. The CDR3 extends over 15 amino acids. Germline CDR1 SGHNT, CDR2 YYREEE (reference sequence). The CDR3 loop is CASSFTGVLSTEAFF. The CDR3 DNA sequence: TGTGCCAGCAGTTTTACAGGGGTCTTGAGCACTGAAGCTTTCTTT.

This clonotype was seen ten or more times. The chain carries TRBV12-3 or TRBV12-4 and TRBJ2-1; no clear D. The CDR3 length is 12 residues. Between the trimmed V and J ends, which lost 6 bases and 0 bases, there was a span of 3 bases. CDR3 region: CASSASYNEQFF. DNA of the CDR3: TGTGCCAGCAGCGCCTCCTACAATGAGCAGTTCTTC.

This clonotype was seen repeatedly, ten times or more. V gene TRBV28 combines with J gene TRBJ2-7; D may be TRBD2 (6 bases). Germline-derived CDR1 and CDR2 are MDHEN and SYDVKM. Trimming took 5 bases from V and 0 from J, leaving 11 bases between them. The length of the CDR3 is 14 residues. The CDR3 bases are TGTGCCAGCAGTCTGGCCGGGGGCTCCTACGAGCAGTACGTC. Translated: CASSLAGGSYEQYV.

This clonotype was found a few times. The genes are TRBV6-5 and TRBJ2-1; tentative D call: TRBD1 (5 bases). The CDR3 has 12 residues. With 8 bases removed from V and 1 base from J, the gap between germline ends came to 6 bases. In germline, CDR1 is MNHEY, CDR2 SVGAGI. CDR3 in amino acids: CASGASYNEQFF. As DNA, the CDR3 is TGTGCCAGCGGGGCGTCCTACAATGAGCAGTTCTTC.